This TCR beta chain originates from a study of vaccination effects on CD4 cells after COVID-19 (dated by TCRdb to between 2021 and 2024). About the investigation overall: Across the study, the median time from the second dose to post-vaccine sampling was 72 days (range 14 to 241). SARS-CoV-2 spike-specific CD4+ TCR repertoires were compared before and after mRNA vaccination in COVID-19 convalescent patients and in infection-naive vaccine recipients. Altogether, some 10 COVID-19 convalescent patients and several SARS-CoV-2-naive healthy vaccine recipients made up the full study. Cultures from other donors in the study were sequenced with the Oncomine TCR Beta short-read assay on an Illumina iSeq 100. Overall results and qualifications from the work: Clones induced by infection and clones induced by vaccination both contracted markedly at late timepoints after vaccination, which fits with T cell responses waning over time. The study was limited by a small number of convalescent patients and lacked early post-infection timepoints. Among healthy vaccine recipients, nearly all vaccine-induced clones were SARS-CoV-2 mono-reactive, and only 1 of 255 was cross-reactive with common cold coronaviruses.

The ViraFEST assay stimulated PBMC with viral peptide pools and then used TCR sequencing to identify antigen-specific CD4+ T cell clonotypes by expansion. After approximately 11 days of culture, CD4+ T cells were isolated with the EasySep CD4+ T cell isolation kit. Each participant received two doses of an mRNA SARS-CoV-2 vaccine, either BNT162b2 or mRNA-1273. Healthy vaccine recipients had no prior SARS-CoV-2 infection, confirmed by negative nucleocapsid antibodies before and after vaccination. Over 1.5 million PBMC per well were cultured with around 10 ug/ml peptides in IMDM containing approximately 4.7% human AB serum, 10 IU/ml IL-2 and gentamicin. Half of the culture medium was replaced with fresh IL-2-containing medium on days 3 and 7. Unless otherwise noted, each peptide stimulation condition was cultured in triplicate wells. PBMC were separated from whole blood using Ficoll-Paque Plus gradient centrifugation and were then either cryopreserved at -140C or used fresh. Overlapping peptide pools spanned the spike proteins of SARS-CoV-2 and the common cold coronaviruses HCoV-NL63, HCoV-OC43 and HCoV-229E. The QIAamp micro DNA kit was used to extract genomic DNA from the cultured CD4+ T cells.

V sheds 4 bases and J sheds 0 bases, leaving 8 bases between their ends. Including the terminal cysteine and phenylalanine, the CDR3 comprises 14 residues. Only CDR3 DNA remains: 42 bases, in frame from the first base. Sequences SGHTA (CDR1) and FQGNSA (CDR2) are obtained from the germline V gene. Comment on this clone: Its antigen is not yet known. Per-base qualities were not stored, and no clone one base away is much larger.

The receptor library was made with the immunoSEQ multiplex PCR assay. DNA from the cultured, isolated CD4+ T cells was subjected to TCR beta CDR3 sequencing. The paper's data handling went like this. Non-productive TCR sequences were discarded, and reads were trimmed to the CDR3 region, with only CDR3s of 7 or more amino acids retained. The MANAFEST web app was used to pick out antigen-specific clonotypes by comparing their expansion in peptide wells with that in reference cultures. To be called positive, a clone needed expansion at FDR<0.05 compared with the reference and with all other wells, an odds ratio greater than 5, and a frequency greater than 0.1% in two replicate wells. A clonotype was called cross-reactive if it was significantly expanded both in SARS-CoV-2 spike wells and in at least one common cold coronavirus spike condition. CDR3 similarity was assessed by Levenshtein distance with the stringdist R package, and unrooted trees were built with ape in R 3.6.1. The source is immuneACCESS, and TCRdb retained only in-frame sequences with V and J called. Part of the clones is not carried over; for the studies checked, unresolved V genes explain less than half of this, and the remainder is unexplained. The D gene and trimming were derived from the DNA, and the V and J assignments and clone size from that table. The sample has 70,000 to 95,000 clones on record, roughly 80% of them singletons. Clones ranked in the top ten supply roughly 1.1% of the sample.

The sequenced sample was CD4+ T cells from PBMCs cultured with HCoV-OC43 spike peptides, obtained after COVID-19 vaccination. The sample's cell subset or site label, decoded: HCoV-OC43 spike overlapping peptide pool stimulation. The sequence is built from TRBV7-2 and TRBJ2-3, and TRBD1 may be the D gene, going by 6 matching bases. This clonotype was obtained from a human donor who received a COVID-19 vaccine. The DNA sequence is given as TGTGCCAGCAGCTCGACAGGTAGCACAGATACGCAGTATTTT. It translates as CASSSTGSTDTQYF.